The clone carrying this T cell receptor beta chain was observed once. Terminally differentiated effector memory CD45RA+ cells were excluded by CCR7 positive selection of CD45RO-negative cells. TCRdb's copy holds only in-frame clones and misses some; the assay was immunoSEQ multiplex PCR. The table lists a few million clones, 85% to 95% of them singletons. This sample was taken from a study of shared clonotypes between healthy human individuals. The sample was naive CD8+ T cells from PBMCs. The sequence derives from a man younger than 30 in good health. Some clones in this sample may be carry-over from other donors' samples.

The CDR3 region is CASKAKGNTEAFF. Here the CDR3 DNA reads TGTGCCAGCAAGGCCAAGGGGAACACTGAAGCTTTCTTT. V and J are TRBV6-4 and TRBJ1-1, with D uncertain. CDR3 length: 13 residues. Trimming removed 7 bases at V and 1 base at J, with 10 bases between. The germline CDR1 and CDR2 sequences are MRHNA and SNTAGT.